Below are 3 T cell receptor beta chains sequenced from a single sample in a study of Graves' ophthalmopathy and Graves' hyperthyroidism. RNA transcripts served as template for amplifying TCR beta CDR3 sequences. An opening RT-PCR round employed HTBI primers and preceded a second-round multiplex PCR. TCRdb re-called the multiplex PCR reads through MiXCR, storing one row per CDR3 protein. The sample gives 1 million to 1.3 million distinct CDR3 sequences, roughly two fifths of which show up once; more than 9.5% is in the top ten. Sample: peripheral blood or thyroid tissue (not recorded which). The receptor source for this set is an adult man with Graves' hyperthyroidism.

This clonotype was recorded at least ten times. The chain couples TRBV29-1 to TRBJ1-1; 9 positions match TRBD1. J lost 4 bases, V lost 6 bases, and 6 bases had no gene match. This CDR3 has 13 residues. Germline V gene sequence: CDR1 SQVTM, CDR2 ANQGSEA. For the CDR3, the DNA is TGCAGCGTCCTGGGACAGGGAGGCACTGAAGCTTTCTTT. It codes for CSVLGQGGTEAFF. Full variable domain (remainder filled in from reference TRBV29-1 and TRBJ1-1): SAVISQKPSRDICQRGTSLTIQCQVDSQVTMMFWYRQQPGQSLTLIATANQGSEATYESGFVIDKFPISRPNLTFSTLTVSNMSPEDSSIYLCSVLGQGGTEAFFGQGTRLTVV.

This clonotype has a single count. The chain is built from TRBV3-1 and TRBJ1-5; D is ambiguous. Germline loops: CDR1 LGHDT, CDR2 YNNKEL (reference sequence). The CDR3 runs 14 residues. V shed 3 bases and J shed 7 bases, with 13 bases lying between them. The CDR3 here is CASSQRRKSQPQHF. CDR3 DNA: TGTGCCAGCAGCCAGAGGCGAAAAAGCCAGCCCCAGCATTTT. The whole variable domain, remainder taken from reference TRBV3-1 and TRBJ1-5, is DTAVSQTPKYLVTQMGNDKSIKCEQNLGHDTMYWYKQDSKKFLKIMFSYNNKELIINETVPNRFSPKSPDKAHLNLHINSLELGDSAVYFCASSQRRKSQPQHFGDGTRLSIL.

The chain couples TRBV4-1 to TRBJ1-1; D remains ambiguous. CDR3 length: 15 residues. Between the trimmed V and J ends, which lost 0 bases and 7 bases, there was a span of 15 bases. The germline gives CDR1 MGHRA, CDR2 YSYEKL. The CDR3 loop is CASSQDPGRSGEAFF. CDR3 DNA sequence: TGCGCCAGCAGCCAAGATCCGGGCCGAAGTGGTGAAGCTTTCTTT.